A single sample is the source of the 17 T cell receptor beta chains below, sequenced in a study of control samples from healthy donors and cancer patients. The assay was immunoSEQ multiplex PCR, and TCRdb's table has in-frame clones only and misses some. The profile shows roughly 160,000 clones, under 96% of them singletons. Material: blood. The receptors come from a woman aged 25 to 39 in good health.

V usage is TRBV19 and J usage is TRBJ1-6; 8 bases are a match to TRBD1. J gave up 5 bases and V 6 bases, and 3 bases lay outside the gene matches. The CDR3 is 14 amino acids. From germline, CDR1 is LNHDA and CDR2 SQIVND (reference sequence). In DNA, the CDR3 is TGTGCCAGTAGCCAGGGGGCCAATAATTCACCCCTCCACTTT. Protein product: CASSQGANNSPLHF.

The rearrangement joins TRBV28 to TRBJ2-5, with 8 bases lining up with TRBD2. The CDR3 has 14 amino acids. The ends lost 3 bases at V and 1 base at J; junction bases unmatched: 1. The germline gives CDR1 MDHEN, CDR2 SYDVKM. CDR3 protein: CASSFGGVQETQYF. The DNA of the CDR3 is TGTGCCAGCAGTTTCGGGGGGGTCCAAGAGACCCAGTACTTC.

V and J are TRBV24-1 and TRBJ2-2, with D possibly matching TRBD1 (5 bases). V lost 6 bases and J lost 1, with 11 bases in between. CDR3 length: 15 residues. Per germline, CDR1 KGHDR and CDR2 SFDVKD. CDR3 bases: TGTGCCACCAGTTGGTCCAGGGAGAACACCGGGGAGCTGTTTTTT. This translates into CATSWSRENTGELFF.

The J gene is TRBJ2-1, the V gene TRBV2; 11 bases align to TRBD2. J lost 4 bases, V lost 1 base, and 6 bases had no gene match. The CDR3 sequence is 17 residues long. Germline CDR1 reads SNHLY; CDR2 reads FYNNEI. CDR3 in amino acids: CASSEGVAGGPYNEQFF. The CDR3 DNA sequence: TGTGCCAGCAGTGAAGGAGTAGCGGGGGGGCCTTACAATGAGCAGTTCTTC.

The chain employs TRBV3-1 (or the pseudogene TRBV3-2) and TRBJ2-7; TRBD2 matches at 9 bases. The CDR3 length is 14 residues. Germline V CDR1 and CDR2: LGHDT, YNNKEL (reference sequence). Trimming at V came to 6 bases and at J to 4 bases, leaving 7 bases not matched to a gene. For the CDR3, the DNA is TGTGCCAGCAGTCTTAGCGGGAGAGCGTACGAGCAGTACTTC. Its protein is CASSLSGRAYEQYF.

The chain couples TRBV6-5 to TRBJ2-1, with 12 bases lining up with TRBD1. This CDR3 has 14 amino acids. With V trimmed by 6 bases and J by 10 bases, 7 bases remained unmatched. Germline V gene data show CDR1 as MNHEY and CDR2 as SVGAGI. CDR3 sequence: CASRGQGAFREQFF. Here the CDR3 DNA reads TGTGCCAGCAGGGGACAGGGGGCCTTCAGGGAGCAGTTCTTC.

The chain has TRBV9 and TRBJ1-1; no reliable D call. In germline, CDR1 is SGDLS, CDR2 YYNGEE. This CDR3 has 15 residues. Trimming removed 2 bases at V and 2 bases at J, with 13 bases between. Here the CDR3 reads CASSVAQSPNTEAFF. The CDR3, as DNA: TGTGCCAGCAGCGTCGCCCAATCACCTAACACTGAAGCTTTCTTT.

V usage is TRBV30 and J usage is TRBJ1-5; D is perhaps TRBD1 (6 bases). The CDR3 runs 13 residues. Germline CDR1 is GTSNPN and CDR2 is SVGIG (reference sequence). Trimming pared 5 bases from V and 6 bases from J, leaving 14 bases between. The DNA for the CDR3 is TGTGCCTGGGCAACAGGGCCGGGTCAGCCCCAGCATTTT. Translation: CAWATGPGQPQHF.

This clone was found once. The chain links TRBV6-5 to TRBJ1-1; D is possibly TRBD1 (5 bases). From germline, CDR1 is MNHEY and CDR2 SVGAGI. V was cut by 6 bases and J by 1 base, with 12 bases left in between. This CDR3 spans 14 amino acids. CDR3 loop: CASRITGANTEAFF. DNA of the CDR3: TGTGCCAGCAGGATTACCGGGGCGAACACTGAAGCTTTCTTT.

V is TRBV7-9 and J is TRBJ2-3; D possibly matches TRBD1 or TRBD2 (6 bases each). Germline-derived CDR1 and CDR2 are SEHNR and FQNEAQ (reference sequence). CDR3 length: 13 amino acids. Trimming pared 1 base from V and 11 bases from J, leaving 13 bases between. The CDR3 protein is CASSLEGGDVQYF. CDR3 nucleotide sequence: TGTGCCAGCAGCTTAGAGGGGGGAGATGTGCAGTATTTT.

V and J are TRBV6-5 and TRBJ2-1; D not certain. Per germline, CDR1 MNHEY and CDR2 SVGAGI. The germline V and J ends were trimmed by 6 bases and 8 bases, with 5 bases remaining between them. The length of the CDR3 is 10 residues. In nucleotides, the CDR3 is TGTGCCAGCAGGACGGATGAGCAGTTCTTC. Protein product: CASRTDEQFF.

The chain has TRBV28 and TRBJ1-2; D is possibly TRBD1 (5 bases). Deletions cut 3 bases from V and 8 bases from J, with 13 bases between. The V gene's germline CDR1 is MDHEN and CDR2 SYDVKM. The CDR3 has 13 amino acids. The CDR3 protein is CASSFGQLKGYTF. The CDR3 DNA follows: TGTGCCAGCAGTTTCGGACAATTAAAAGGCTACACCTTC.

This chain links TRBV4-1 with TRBJ2-2, with TRBD1 matching 8 bases. CDR3 size: 16 residues. Germline V gene lookup returns CDR1 MGHRA and CDR2 YSYEKL. V was pared by 0 bases and J by 0 bases, with 0 bases of the junction left unmatched. CDR3 region: CASSQEQGANTGELFF. CDR3 nucleotide sequence: TGCGCCAGCAGCCAAGAACAGGGGGCGAACACCGGGGAGCTGTTTTTT.

In this sample, this clone turned up once. The rearrangement links TRBV29-1 to TRBJ2-7, with D unresolved. V lost 1 base and J lost 5, with 6 bases in between. The germline CDR1 and CDR2 sequences are SQVTM and ANQGSEA. The CDR3 totals 11 residues. The CDR3 bases are TGCAGCGTTGAAGGCGGAGACGAGCAGTACTTC. It codes for CSVEGGDEQYF.

The rearrangement uses TRBV4-1 and TRBJ1-1; no firm D call. This CDR3 comprises 14 residues. CDR1 and CDR2 from the germline V gene are MGHRA and YSYEKL. Trimming cost V 0 bases and J 8 bases, with 13 bases left between them. CDR3 coding DNA: TGCGCCAGCAGCCAAGATCCCGGGAGGCGGGAAGCTTTCTTT. Its protein product is CASSQDPGRREAFF.

This chain links TRBV28 with TRBJ1-1; D gene unclear. Germline V lookup: CDR1 MDHEN, CDR2 SYDVKM. This CDR3 has 13 residues. Trimming removed 4 bases from V and 0 bases from J, with 6 bases in between. This CDR3 reads CASSSQMNTEAFF. Here the CDR3 DNA reads TGTGCCAGCAGTTCCCAGATGAACACTGAAGCTTTCTTT.

The chain couples TRBV29-1 to TRBJ2-7; D is unresolved. The CDR3 contains 12 residues. V lost 6 bases and J lost 3, with 12 bases in between. Germline CDR1 and CDR2: SQVTM and ANQGSEA. The CDR3 sequence is CSVKTDIYEQYF. The CDR3 DNA is TGCAGCGTCAAAACAGATATCTACGAGCAGTACTTC.